The rows below give T cell receptor beta chains drawn from one sample of a study of beta chain features in type 1 diabetes. Data came from immunoSEQ multiplex PCR; TCRdb stores just in-frame clones and leaves some out. Of around 710,000 clones in the sample, under 15% were seen once. Material: naive CD4+ T cells from blood. The receptor set was obtained from a man aged 25 to 40 with type 1 diabetes. The CDR3 runs from the conserved cysteine through the conserved F or W. D genes are given only for firm matches. Size is stated for part of the rows, as once, few or many counts, or as a class when the clone is expanded.

j_gene | v_gene | d_gene | abundance | CDR3nt | CDR3aa
TRBJ2-3 | TRBV10-3 | TRBD2 | few | TGTGCCGCCCAGGAGACGGGCGGGGGAAAGGCAGATACGCAGTATTTT | CAAQETGGGKADTQYF
TRBJ1-5 | TRBV28 | NA | few | TGTGCCACCTCCATACCCCAGCATTTT | CATSIPQHF
TRBJ2-2 | TRBV5-6 | NA | few | TGTGCCAGCAGCTTACGAACGGGGCTCGCCGGGGAGCTGTTTTTT | CASSLRTGLAGELFF
TRBJ2-1 | TRBV27 | NA | NA | TGTGCCAGCGGGGAAAGCTCCTACAATGAGCAGTTCTTC | CASGESSYNEQFF
TRBJ1-1 | TRBV2 | NA | few | TGTGCCAGCAGTGAAGGGGGGTTAGGCACTGAAGCTTTCTTT | CASSEGGLGTEAFF
TRBJ2-5 | TRBV5-6 | NA | NA | TGTGCCAGCAGCTTGGAAGCGCTGAAAGAGACCCAGTACTTC | CASSLEALKETQYF
TRBJ1-5 | TRBV7-2 | NA | NA | TGTGCCAGCAGCTCCAGGAGCAATCAGCCCCAGCATTTT | CASSSRSNQPQHF
TRBJ1-2 | TRBV2 | NA | NA | TGTGCCAGCAGTGGGGGTGGCTATGGCTACACCTTC | CASSGGGYGYTF
TRBJ2-2 | TRBV12-5 | NA | NA | TGTGCTAGTGGTCCGAATGTGGGCCGCGGGGAGCTGTTTTTT | CASGPNVGRGELFF
TRBJ1-6 | TRBV9 | NA | few | TGTGCCAGCAGCTACGAAAGAGATTCACCCCTCCACTTT | CASSYERDSPLHF
TRBJ2-2 | TRBV2 | TRBD1 | few | TGTGCCAGCAGTCTACAGGGGAATACCGGGGAGCTGTTTTTT | CASSLQGNTGELFF
TRBJ1-6 | TRBV5-1 | NA | NA | TGCGCCAGCAGCTTGGACACTGATTCACCCCTCCACTTT | CASSLDTDSPLHF
TRBJ1-1 | TRBV5-6 | NA | few | TGTGCCAGCAGCTCGGGTTTTGAAGCTTTCTTT | CASSSGFEAFF
TRBJ2-3 | TRBV4-3 | NA | few | TGCGCCAGCAGCCCGCGGAGGGGGCTTGATACGCAGTATTTT | CASSPRRGLDTQYF
TRBJ2-1 | TRBV7-2 | TRBD2 | few | TGTGCCAGCAGCTTTGGGGGGGATGAGCAGTTCTTC | CASSFGGDEQFF
TRBJ2-3 | TRBV4-3 | TRBD2 | NA | TGCGCCAGCAGCCAACAGACTAGCCCTAGCACAGATACGCAGTATTTT | CASSQQTSPSTDTQYF